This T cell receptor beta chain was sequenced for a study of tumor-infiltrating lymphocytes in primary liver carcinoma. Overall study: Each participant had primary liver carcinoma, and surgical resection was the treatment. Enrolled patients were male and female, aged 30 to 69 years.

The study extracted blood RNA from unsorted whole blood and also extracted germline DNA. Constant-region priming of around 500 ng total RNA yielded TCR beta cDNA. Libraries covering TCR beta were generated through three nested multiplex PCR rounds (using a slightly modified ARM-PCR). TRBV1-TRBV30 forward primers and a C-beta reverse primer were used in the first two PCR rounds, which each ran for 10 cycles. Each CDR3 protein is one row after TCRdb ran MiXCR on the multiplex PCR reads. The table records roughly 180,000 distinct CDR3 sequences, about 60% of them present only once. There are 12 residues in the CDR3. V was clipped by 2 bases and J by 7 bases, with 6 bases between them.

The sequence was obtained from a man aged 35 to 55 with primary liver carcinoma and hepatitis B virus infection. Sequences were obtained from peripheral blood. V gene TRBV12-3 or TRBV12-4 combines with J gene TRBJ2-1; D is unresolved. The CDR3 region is CASSLMGNEQFF. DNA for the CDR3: TGTGCCAGCAGTTTAATGGGGAATGAGCAGTTCTTC.